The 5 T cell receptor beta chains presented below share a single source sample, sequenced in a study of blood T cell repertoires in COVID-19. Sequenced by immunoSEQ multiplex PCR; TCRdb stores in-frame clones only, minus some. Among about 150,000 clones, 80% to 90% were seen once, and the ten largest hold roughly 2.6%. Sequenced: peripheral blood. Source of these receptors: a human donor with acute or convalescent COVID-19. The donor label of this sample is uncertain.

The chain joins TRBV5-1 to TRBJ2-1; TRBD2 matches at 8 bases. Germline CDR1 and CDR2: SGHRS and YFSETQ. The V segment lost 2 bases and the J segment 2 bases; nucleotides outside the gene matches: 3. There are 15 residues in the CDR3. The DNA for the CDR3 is TGCGCCAGCAGCTTTACTAGCGGAGCCTACAATGAGCAGTTCTTC. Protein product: CASSFTSGAYNEQFF.

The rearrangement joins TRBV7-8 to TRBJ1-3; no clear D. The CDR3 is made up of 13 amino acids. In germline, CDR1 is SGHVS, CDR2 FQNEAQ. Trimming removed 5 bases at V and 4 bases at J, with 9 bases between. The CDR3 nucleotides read TGTGCCAGCAGCCCAAGACACGGAAACACCATATATTTT. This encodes CASSPRHGNTIYF.

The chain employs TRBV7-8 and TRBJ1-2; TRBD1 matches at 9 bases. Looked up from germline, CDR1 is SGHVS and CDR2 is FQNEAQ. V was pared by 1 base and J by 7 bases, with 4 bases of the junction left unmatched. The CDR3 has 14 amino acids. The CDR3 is CASSLGDRGFGYTF. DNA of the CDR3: TGTGCCAGCAGCTTAGGCGACAGGGGGTTTGGCTACACCTTC.

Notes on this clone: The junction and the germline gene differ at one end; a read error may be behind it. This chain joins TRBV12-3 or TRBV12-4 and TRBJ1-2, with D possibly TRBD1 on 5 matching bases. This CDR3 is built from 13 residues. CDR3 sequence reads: CASSLGTHYSYTF. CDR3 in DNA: TGTGCCAGCAGTTTAGGGACACACTATAGCTACACCTTC.

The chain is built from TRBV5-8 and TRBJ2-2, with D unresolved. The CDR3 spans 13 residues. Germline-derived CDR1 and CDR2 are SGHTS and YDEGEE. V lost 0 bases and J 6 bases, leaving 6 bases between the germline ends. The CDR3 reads CASSLDRAGELFF. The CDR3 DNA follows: TGTGCCAGCAGCTTGGACCGAGCCGGGGAGCTGTTTTTT. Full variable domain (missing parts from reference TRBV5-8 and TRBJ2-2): EAGVTQSPTHLIKTRGQQATLRCSPISGHTSVYWYQQALGLGLQFLLWYDEGEERNRGNFPPRFSGRQFPNYSSELNVNALELEDSALYLCASSLDRAGELFFGEGSRLTVL.